The 20 T cell receptor beta chains below all came from one sample that was sequenced in a study of spatial heterogeneity in lung cancer. TCRdb ran MiXCR on the 5' RACE reads and lists one entry per CDR3 protein. This sample has 26,000 or so distinct CDR3 sequences, with around 13% found just once. Time point described: sample taken at primary tumor resection. Unsorted samples of tumor, nontumor lung or frozen PBMC had their whole RNA sequenced. Source: PBMCs, taken at surgery. These receptors all stem from a female donor with early-stage non-small cell lung cancer.

In this sample, this clonotype turned up many times. The rearrangement uses TRBV4-2 and TRBJ2-2; 7 bases are shared with TRBD2. This CDR3 has 16 amino acids. Germline-derived CDR1 and CDR2 are LGHNA and YNFKEQ. J lost 2 bases, V lost 0 bases, and 3 bases had no gene match. The CDR3 loop is CASSQEWTSNTGELFF. For the CDR3, the DNA is TGTGCCAGCAGCCAAGAGTGGACTAGTAACACCGGGGAGCTGTTTTTT.

The chain is built from TRBV27 and TRBJ2-7, with a tentative D call TRBD1 (5 bases). The CDR3 spans 14 residues. The germline V gene has CDR1 MNHEY and CDR2 SMNVEV (reference sequence). Trimming pared 2 bases from V and 2 bases from J, leaving 10 bases between. This CDR3 reads CASSLVQGAYEQYF. The CDR3 DNA reads TGTGCCAGCAGTTTAGTGCAGGGTGCCTACGAGCAGTACTTC.

This clonotype was seen repeatedly, ten times or more. This CDR3 reads CASSYSTGANYGYTF. In DNA, the CDR3 is TGTGCCAGCAGTTACTCGACGGGGGCTAACTATGGCTACACCTTC. V is TRBV6-6 and J is TRBJ1-2; D might be TRBD1 (5 bases). This CDR3 contains 15 residues. CDR1 and CDR2 (germline): MNHNY, SVGAGI (reference sequence). Trimming removed 0 bases at V and 0 bases at J, with 8 bases between.

This clonotype was picked up a small number of times. CDR3 DNA: TGTGCCAGCAGTCCAACCCCAAATTCACCCCTCCACTTT. This codes for CASSPTPNSPLHF. This chain uses TRBV7-3 with TRBJ1-6; D remains unclear. V lost 6 bases and J lost 7, with 10 bases in between. Germline assignment: CDR1 SGHTA and CDR2 FQGTGA. This CDR3 is built from 13 residues.

V is TRBV7-6 and J is TRBJ1-5; the match to TRBD1 covers 7 bases. With V trimmed by 1 base and J by 0 bases, 6 bases remained unmatched. From germline, CDR1 is SGHVS and CDR2 FNYEAQ. This CDR3 spans 17 amino acids. The CDR3 here is CASSLGLGQHSNQPQHF. CDR3 in DNA: TGTGCCAGCAGCTTAGGACTGGGACAGCATAGCAATCAGCCCCAGCATTTT.

This clonotype was recorded many times. The chain is built from TRBV13 and TRBJ2-7; TRBD1 matches 9 bases. Germline CDR1 reads PRHDT; CDR2 reads FYEKMQ (reference sequence). The J segment lost 6 bases and the V segment lost 0 bases, leaving 3 bases of the junction unmatched. The CDR3 contains 14 residues. The CDR3 DNA is TGTGCCAGCAGCTTAGGGGACAGGGGTTTCGAGCAGTACTTC. This sequence encodes CASSLGDRGFEQYF. The whole variable domain, remainder taken from reference TRBV13 and TRBJ2-7, is AAGVIQSPRHLIKEKRETATLKCYPIPRHDTVYWYQQGPGQDPQFLISFYEKMQSDKGSIPDRFSAQQFSDYHSELNMSSLELGDSALYFCASSLGDRGFEQYFGPGTRLTVT.

The rearrangement joins TRBV29-1 to TRBJ2-2, with 7 bases aligning to TRBD2. In germline, CDR1 is SQVTM, CDR2 ANQGSEA. With 7 bases clipped from V and 4 bases from J, the junction kept 6 bases outside the gene matches. CDR3 length equals 13 residues. The CDR3 DNA is TGCAGCGGCGGGGAGGGAAGCACCGGGGAGCTGTTTTTT. Translating gives CSGGEGSTGELFF.

This clonotype occurred many times. This chain connects TRBV20-1 to TRBJ2-2; D is tentatively TRBD1 or TRBD2 (6 bases each). The V gene lost 0 bases and the J gene lost 4 bases, with 12 bases spanning the gap. CDR1 and CDR2 (germline): DFQATT, SNEGSKA (reference sequence). The CDR3 is 15 residues long. CDR3 sequence: CSARDIGGPTGELFF. Written as DNA, the CDR3 is TGCAGTGCTAGAGATATTGGGGGGCCCACCGGGGAGCTGTTTTTT.

This clonotype appeared a few times. The chain joins TRBV29-1 to TRBJ2-7, with 9 nucleotides matching TRBD1. The V gene end was trimmed by 4 bases and the J gene end by 5 bases; junction bases not matched to a gene: 6. This CDR3 has 13 residues. The germline CDR1 and CDR2 sequences are SQVTM and ANQGSEA. CDR3 loop: CSVGRDRVNEQYF. CDR3 DNA: TGCAGCGTTGGCCGGGACAGGGTCAACGAGCAGTACTTC.

The chain couples TRBV9 to TRBJ2-1; D remains unclear. Germline-derived CDR1 and CDR2 are SGDLS and YYNGEE. With 4 bases removed from V and 8 bases from J, the gap between germline ends came to 13 bases. The CDR3 spans 13 residues. This chain's CDR3 is CASSPLPLHEQFF. The CDR3 bases are TGTGCCAGCAGCCCCCTTCCCTTACATGAGCAGTTCTTC.

This clonotype was seen repeatedly, ten times or more. This sequence joins TRBV20-1 and TRBJ2-7; D uncertain. V lost 1 base and J 1 base, leaving 8 bases between the germline ends. Germline CDR1 and CDR2: DFQATT and SNEGSKA (reference sequence). The CDR3 length is 13 residues. CDR3 bases: TGCAGTGCTAGAGCAGGCGGATCCTACGAGCAGTACTTC. Protein: CSARAGGSYEQYF.

This clonotype was counted at least ten times. The J gene is TRBJ2-2, the V gene TRBV19; D uncertain. Trimming removed 7 bases from V and 5 bases from J, with 14 bases in between. The germline V gene encodes CDR1 LNHDA and CDR2 SQIVND (reference sequence). The CDR3 consists of 14 residues. Here the CDR3 reads CASMFGLGTGELFF. In DNA form, the CDR3 reads TGTGCCAGTATGTTCGGGTTAGGAACCGGGGAGCTGTTTTTT.

This clonotype was seen many times. This chain links TRBV2 with TRBJ2-3, with D maybe TRBD2 (6 bases). V dropped 2 bases and J dropped 0 bases, with 12 bases sitting between them. In germline, CDR1 is SNHLY, CDR2 FYNNEI. This CDR3 has 16 residues. Written as DNA, the CDR3 is TGTGCCAGCAGTGAAAAATTAGGGACTAGCACAGATACGCAGTATTTT. Translating gives CASSEKLGTSTDTQYF.

The chain has TRBV7-2 and TRBJ2-1; D is possibly TRBD2 (5 bases). Germline CDR1 is SGHTA and CDR2 is FQGNSA. CDR3 size: 13 residues. V lost 5 bases to trimming and J lost 3 bases, with 8 bases between them. The CDR3 bases are TGTGCCAGCAGCCCCGGGGTCTACAATGAGCAGTTCTTC. It encodes CASSPGVYNEQFF.

This clonotype was recorded many times. The V call is TRBV7-3, the J call TRBJ2-3, with 7 bases lining up with TRBD2. With 5 bases clipped from V and 6 bases from J, the junction kept 11 bases outside the gene matches. Per the germline V gene, CDR1 is SGHTA and CDR2 is FQGTGA. This CDR3 contains 15 residues. The CDR3 is CASSPRLAGVDTQYF. Here the CDR3 DNA reads TGTGCCAGCAGCCCCAGACTAGCTGGGGTGGATACGCAGTATTTT.

In its sample, this clonotype was seen many times. The CDR3 loop is CASSYRGISTDTQYF. The CDR3 region has the DNA TGTGCCAGCAGTTACCGGGGGATTAGCACAGATACGCAGTATTTT. The chain joins TRBV6-2 or TRBV6-3 to TRBJ2-3, with a possible D match to TRBD2 (6 bases). V shed 2 bases and J shed 0 bases, with 9 bases lying between them. Germline CDR1 MNHEY, CDR2 SVGEGT. This CDR3 comprises 15 residues.

This clonotype was recorded many times. This chain joins TRBV28 and TRBJ1-1, with no clear D. V lost 6 bases and J 8 bases, leaving 10 bases between the germline ends. Germline CDR1 is MDHEN and CDR2 is SYDVKM. The length of the CDR3 is 11 residues. Here the CDR3 DNA reads TGTGCCAGCAGGGACCTCAGGGAAGCTTTCTTT. It is translated as CASRDLREAFF.

This clonotype has at least ten counts. The rearrangement joins TRBV7-9 to TRBJ2-5; tentative D call: TRBD2 (6 bases). The CDR3 totals 16 residues. V was shortened by 5 bases and J by 4 bases, with 20 bases between the two germline ends. Germline assignment: CDR1 SEHNR and CDR2 FQNEAQ (reference sequence). The CDR3 region is CASSPRHGGDGETQYF. CDR3 coding DNA: TGTGCCAGCAGCCCCCGACACGGAGGGGACGGAGAGACCCAGTACTTC. Full variable domain (missing parts from reference TRBV7-9 and TRBJ2-5): DTGVSQNPRHKITKRGQNVTFRCDPISEHNRLYWYRQTLGQGPEFLTYFQNEAQLEKSRLLSDRFSAERPKGSFSTLEIQRTEQGDSAMYLCASSPRHGGDGETQYFGPGTRLLVL.

This clonotype was seen many times. The V call is TRBV30, the J call TRBJ1-1, with D perhaps TRBD1 (5 bases). CDR3 size: 15 residues. Trimming cost V 3 bases and J 1 base, with 15 bases left between them. Germline-derived CDR1 and CDR2 are GTSNPN and SVGIG (reference sequence). This CDR3 is CAWRAWGSGNTEAFF. CDR3 sequence (DNA): TGTGCCTGGAGGGCCTGGGGGTCGGGGAACACTGAAGCTTTCTTT.

This sequence joins TRBV10-3 and TRBJ1-1, with unresolved D. CDR1 and CDR2 from the germline V gene are ENHRY and SYGVKD. The V end lost 1 base, the J end lost 0 bases, and 6 bases lay between the germline ends. The CDR3 is 14 residues long. CDR3 nucleotide sequence: TGTGCCATCAGTGAGTATTCGATGAACACTGAAGCTTTCTTT. It translates to CAISEYSMNTEAFF.